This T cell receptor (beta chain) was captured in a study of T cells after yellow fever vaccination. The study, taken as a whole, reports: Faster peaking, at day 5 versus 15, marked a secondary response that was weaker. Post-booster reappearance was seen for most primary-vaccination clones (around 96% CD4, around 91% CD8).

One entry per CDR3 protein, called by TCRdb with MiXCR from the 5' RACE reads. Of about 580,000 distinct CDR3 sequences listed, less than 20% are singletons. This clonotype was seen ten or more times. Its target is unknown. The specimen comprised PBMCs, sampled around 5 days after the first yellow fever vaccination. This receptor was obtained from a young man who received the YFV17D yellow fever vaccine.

This chain's CDR3 is CASSSGLAGGSEQFF. CDR3 sequence (DNA): TGCGCCAGCAGCTCCGGACTAGCGGGGGGTTCTGAGCAGTTCTTC. This chain links TRBV5-1 with TRBJ2-1, with 14 bases matching TRBD2. With V trimmed by 3 bases and J by 9 bases, 5 bases remained unmatched. The CDR3 is 15 residues long. Per germline, CDR1 SGHRS and CDR2 YFSETQ.